The 26 T cell receptor beta chains reported below all come from one sample, sequenced in a study of blood T cell repertoires in COVID-19. TCRdb's copy holds only in-frame clones and misses some; the assay was immunoSEQ multiplex PCR. This sample yields about 280,000 clones, of which 65% to 90% are seen a single time; around 5.5% belongs to the top ten. The specimen sequenced was peripheral blood. Receptors were obtained from a man aged 45-65 years with active or convalescent COVID-19.

V usage is TRBV5-6 and J usage is TRBJ1-2, with 7 bases that match TRBD1. With 2 bases clipped from V and 6 bases from J, the junction kept 13 bases outside the gene matches. The CDR3 is 16 amino acids. Looked up from germline, CDR1 is SGHDT and CDR2 is YYEEEE. DNA of the CDR3: TGTGCCAGCAGCTTTCCAATGGATTTAACAGGGGATGGCTACACCTTC. This translates into CASSFPMDLTGDGYTF.

J is TRBJ1-4 and V is TRBV30, with D perhaps TRBD1 (6 bases). Trimming removed 2 bases from V and 0 bases from J, with 13 bases in between. Germline CDR1 and CDR2: GTSNPN and SVGIG (reference sequence). This CDR3 spans 16 amino acids. In DNA form, the CDR3 reads TGTGCCTGGAGTTTAGGGGGTACGGCAACTAATGAAAAACTGTTTTTT. Its translation is CAWSLGGTATNEKLFF.

This rearrangement joins TRBV12-5 to TRBJ1-2; 8 positions agree with TRBD1. V lost 1 base, J lost 4 bases, and 8 bases stayed unmatched. The germline V gene encodes CDR1 LGHNT and CDR2 FRNRAP. This CDR3 is 16 amino acids long. CDR3 DNA: TGTGCTAGTGGTTTGGCCTCCGGGACAGGCGTCTATGGCTACACCTTC. It yields the protein CASGLASGTGVYGYTF.

About this clone itself: A clone one base away is much larger, so this may be a read error. The CDR3 is CASSWTNQETQYF. The CDR3 region has the DNA TGTGCCAGCAGTTGGACTAACCAAGAGACCCAGTACTTC. The chain carries TRBV6-2 or TRBV6-3 and TRBJ2-5, with D tentatively TRBD2 (6 bases). Germline V gives CDR1 MNHEY, CDR2 SVGEGT. This CDR3 has 13 residues. Trimming pared 4 bases from V and 0 bases from J, leaving 6 bases between.

V usage is TRBV6-1 and J usage is TRBJ1-2, with D maybe TRBD1 (5 bases). CDR3 length: 18 residues. Trimming took off 0 bases at V and 8 bases at J, with 25 bases between the two ends. From germline, CDR1 is MNHNS and CDR2 SASEGT. For the CDR3, the DNA is TGTGCCAGCAGTGAAGCGCTAAATCTCGCCAGGGCGGTGGGGGGCTACACCTTC. Translating it yields CASSEALNLARAVGGYTF.

The V call is TRBV5-4, the J call TRBJ2-7; maybe TRBD1 (5 bases). Germline lookup yields CDR1 SGHNT and CDR2 YYREEE (reference sequence). The CDR3 length is 15 residues. V lost 0 bases and J 6 bases, leaving 16 bases between the germline ends. This CDR3 reads CASSLGGRLVGEQYF. The CDR3 DNA is TGTGCCAGCAGCTTGGGGGGCAGGCTTGTGGGCGAGCAGTACTTC.

The genes are TRBV20-1 and TRBJ1-1; D remains ambiguous. Germline lookup yields CDR1 DFQATT and CDR2 SNEGSKA (reference sequence). Trimming left V 6 bases short and J 8 bases short, with 10 bases between. This CDR3 has 10 amino acids. CDR3 region: CSAQRREAFF. CDR3 nucleotides: TGCAGTGCACAGAGACGCGAAGCTTTCTTT.

The rearrangement uses TRBV5-1 and TRBJ1-1, with D maybe TRBD1 (6 bases). CDR3 size: 14 residues. V was pared by 3 bases and J by 5 bases, with 14 bases between. The germline gives CDR1 SGHRS, CDR2 YFSETQ. The CDR3 is CASSSTGSRTEAFF. CDR3 in DNA: TGCGCCAGCAGCTCAACAGGGAGTCGGACTGAAGCTTTCTTT.

The V gene is TRBV2, the J gene TRBJ1-2, with 7 bases lining up with TRBD1. Trimming cost V 6 bases and J 4 bases; bases outside gene matches: 5. CDR3 length: 13 amino acids. Germline-derived CDR1 and CDR2 are SNHLY and FYNNEI. The CDR3 loop reads CASSPGGGYGYTF. The CDR3 DNA is TGTGCCAGCAGCCCAGGGGGAGGCTATGGCTACACCTTC.

The rearrangement links TRBV10-3 to TRBJ2-6, with a weak D call TRBD2 (5 bases). Germline-derived CDR1 and CDR2 are ENHRY and SYGVKD. V gave up 10 bases and J gave up 0 bases, with 22 bases separating them. CDR3 length: 18 amino acids. The CDR3 sequence is CATSMGEEFRSGANVLTF. The CDR3 DNA follows: TGTGCCACCTCCATGGGAGAAGAGTTCCGCTCTGGGGCCAACGTCCTGACTTTC.

The chain couples TRBV7-9 to TRBJ2-1; 10 bases align to TRBD2. The ends lost 5 bases at V and 3 bases at J; junction bases unmatched: 4. Germline V gene data show CDR1 as SEHNR and CDR2 as FQNEAQ (reference sequence). The CDR3 has 15 residues. For the CDR3, the DNA is TGTGCCAGCAGCCATAGCGGGAGGAACTACAATGAGCAGTTCTTC. This gives the protein CASSHSGRNYNEQFF.

The J gene is TRBJ2-3, the V gene TRBV24-1; perhaps TRBD1 as D (7 bases). This CDR3 has 18 amino acids. With 0 bases removed from V and 4 bases from J, the gap between germline ends came to 19 bases. Germline CDR1 KGHDR, CDR2 SFDVKD. CDR3 residues: CATSDLQRGRDRADTQYF. The CDR3 DNA reads as TGTGCCACCAGTGATTTGCAGAGGGGGCGGGATCGGGCAGATACGCAGTATTTT.

The V gene is TRBV5-1, the J gene TRBJ2-1; 7 bases agree with TRBD2. Germline-derived CDR1 and CDR2 are SGHRS and YFSETQ. V was clipped by 3 bases and J by 10 bases; unmatched bases: 4. The CDR3 covers 12 residues. The CDR3 bases are TGCGCCAGCAGCTGGGAGGGCCGCGAGCAGTTCTTC. This translates into CASSWEGREQFF.

The chain couples TRBV29-1 to TRBJ1-2; 10 positions match TRBD1. The CDR3 runs to 15 residues. The J segment lost 3 bases and the V segment lost 0 bases, leaving 4 bases of the junction unmatched. Germline V gives CDR1 SQVTM, CDR2 ANQGSEA. The CDR3 DNA reads TGCAGCGTTGAAGATCCCGGGACAGGGGACTATGGCTACACCTTC. Protein: CSVEDPGTGDYGYTF.

V gene TRBV12-3 or TRBV12-4 combines with J gene TRBJ1-2; D is unresolved. The V end lost 2 bases, the J end lost 9 bases, and 10 bases lay between the germline ends. The CDR3 is 12 amino acids. The CDR3 loop is CASSLSPGSYTF. Written as DNA, the CDR3 is TGTGCCAGCAGTTTAAGCCCCGGTAGCTACACCTTC.

This clone was found a few times. This chain links TRBV25-1 with TRBJ2-7; the match to TRBD2 covers 8 bases. This CDR3 region has 15 residues. Germline CDR1 and CDR2: MGHDK and SYGVNS. Trimming cost V 5 bases and J 4 bases; bases outside gene matches: 10. Here the CDR3 reads CASSPISGSRYEQYF. The CDR3 DNA follows: TGTGCCAGCAGTCCTATAAGCGGGAGTAGGTACGAGCAGTACTTC.

The chain carries TRBV7-6 and TRBJ1-2, with D possibly matching TRBD1 (5 bases). The CDR3 runs 14 residues. The V end was cut by 2 bases, the J end by 5 bases, with 12 bases between. CDR1 and CDR2 from the germline V gene are SGHVS and FNYEAQ. The CDR3 DNA is TGTGCCAGCAGCTTACAGCGTTCAGGGTATGGCTACACCTTC. This sequence encodes CASSLQRSGYGYTF.

The V gene is TRBV12-3 or TRBV12-4, the J gene TRBJ2-7; a possible D gene is TRBD2 (5 bases). This CDR3 spans 12 amino acids. The V and J ends lost 4 bases and 4 bases respectively, with 8 bases between them. DNA of the CDR3: TGTGCCAGCAGTTCCGGGGAATACGAGCAGTACTTC. Amino acid sequence: CASSSGEYEQYF.

The chain links TRBV5-1 to TRBJ2-3, with 7 bases aligning to TRBD2. The CDR3 is 17 residues long. V gave up 3 bases and J gave up 2 bases; unmatched junction bases: 12. Germline lookup yields CDR1 SGHRS and CDR2 YFSETQ. DNA for the CDR3: TGCGCCAGCAGCTCGGGACTAACCCGTTTCTTCACAGATACGCAGTATTTT. Its translation is CASSSGLTRFFTDTQYF.

This clone has at least ten counts. This chain links TRBV5-1 with TRBJ1-5; no firm D call. The germline V and J ends were trimmed by 5 bases and 7 bases, with 13 bases remaining between them. CDR1 and CDR2 from the germline V gene are SGHRS and YFSETQ. This CDR3 is 13 amino acids long. The CDR3 protein is CASSLWGEQPQHF. The CDR3 DNA reads TGCGCCAGCAGTTTATGGGGAGAACAGCCCCAGCATTTT. The full variable domain, rest sourced from reference TRBV5-1 and TRBJ1-5, is KAGVTQTPRYLIKTRGQQVTLSCSPISGHRSVSWYQQTPGQGLQFLFEYFSETQRNKGNFPGRFSGRQFSNSRSEMNVSTLELGDSALYLCASSLWGEQPQHFGDGTRLSIL.

A note on this clone: This sample includes further DNA sequences coding for the same CDR3. The J gene is TRBJ1-5, the V gene TRBV28; D is perhaps TRBD1 (6 bases). V gave up 5 bases and J gave up 1 base, with 12 bases separating them. Germline CDR1 and CDR2: MDHEN and SYDVKM. This CDR3 is 15 amino acids long. DNA for the CDR3: TGTGCCAGCAGTAAACAGGGAAGGAGCAATCAGCCCCAGCATTTT. This sequence encodes CASSKQGRSNQPQHF.

This chain links TRBV4-1 with TRBJ2-1, with 9 positions matching TRBD2. Germline assignment: CDR1 MGHRA and CDR2 YSYEKL. The CDR3 spans 15 residues. Germline trimming cut 6 bases from V and 1 base from J; bases unmatched to any gene: 4. DNA for the CDR3: TGCGCCAGCAGGCGGACTAGCGAGTCCTACAATGAGCAGTTCTTC. Translated, it gives CASRRTSESYNEQFF.

The chain uses TRBV7-2 and TRBJ2-7; 8 positions match TRBD2. Germline CDR1 is SGHTA and CDR2 is FQGNSA. The CDR3 is 15 amino acids. V lost 2 bases and J lost 4; bases outside the gene matches: 7. CDR3 residues: CASSLSSTSAYEQYF. CDR3 sequence (DNA): TGTGCCAGCAGCTTAAGTTCGACTAGCGCATACGAGCAGTACTTC.

The V and J genes are TRBV29-1 and TRBJ2-6; 8 bases match TRBD1. Trimming cost V 4 bases and J 0 bases; bases outside gene matches: 8. The germline V gene encodes CDR1 SQVTM and CDR2 ANQGSEA. This CDR3 has 17 amino acids. The CDR3, as DNA: TGCAGCGTTGGAATGGGCGACAGGGGCTCTGGGGCCAACGTCCTGACTTTC. Translating gives CSVGMGDRGSGANVLTF.

V is TRBV6-5 and J is TRBJ1-1, with TRBD1 as a possible D gene (5 bases). There are 14 residues in the CDR3. In germline, CDR1 is MNHEY, CDR2 SVGAGI. V lost 5 bases, J lost 10 bases, and 20 bases lay in between. The CDR3 spells CASSPMLGGNRAFF. The CDR3 DNA sequence: TGTGCCAGCAGTCCTATGTTGGGGGGTAATCGAGCTTTCTTT.

The genes are TRBV28 and TRBJ1-3; TRBD1 is a possible D gene (5 bases). Germline V gene lookup returns CDR1 MDHEN and CDR2 SYDVKM. The CDR3 loop spans 14 amino acids. Trimming pared 2 bases from V and 4 bases from J, leaving 9 bases between. CDR3 nucleotides: TGTGCCAGCAGTTTAGGGGGGGAAGGAAACACCATATATTTT. This sequence encodes CASSLGGEGNTIYF.